This T cell receptor (beta chain) was observed in a study of blood T cell repertoires in COVID-19. With 3 bases removed from V and 9 bases from J, the gap between germline ends came to 5 bases. Per the germline V gene, CDR1 is KGHDR and CDR2 is SFDVKD. This CDR3 has 11 amino acids. This clone has only a few counts. The data were produced by immunoSEQ multiplex PCR, yet TCRdb's version contains in-frame clones alone and is incomplete. This sample carries 130,000 or so clones, approximately 89% of them seen once, and the ten largest clones take approximately 10%. The V call is TRBV24-1, the J call TRBJ2-1; the D is unclear. Sample: peripheral blood. This clonotype was obtained from a man in his fifties or sixties with acute or convalescent COVID-19. DNA of the CDR3: TGTGCCACCAGTGATAGAGGTGAGCAGTTCTTC. Protein: CATSDRGEQFF.